Described below is a single TCR beta chain sequence and its context. Its antigen is undetermined. This record belongs to a study of cytomegalovirus exposure and HLA in healthy donors. Study outcomes and limitations: What was likely a sequencing artifact was a cluster of highly shared sequence variants. Serostatus for CMV was the only available immune exposure information. The study reported that TCR beta sequences accurately predicted HLA-A and HLA-B alleles in most subjects.

Amplification used 60 Vbeta primers and 13 Jbeta primers. The repertoire was sequenced with immunoSEQ multiplex PCR; TCRdb's copy has only in-frame clones and lacks some. The table shows 150,000 or so clones, with roughly four fifths occurring only once. This CDR3 has 15 amino acids. Trimming removed 0 bases at V and 4 bases at J, with 13 bases between. Germline V lookup: CDR1 SGDLS, CDR2 YYNGEE. The gene calls are TRBV9 and TRBJ1-1, with a tentative D call TRBD1 (5 bases). Sequences were obtained from PBMCs. The TCR originated in a man aged 18 to 29 in good health and CMV-seropositive. The chain's CDR3 is CASSVGQGQGTEAFF. CDR3 bases: TGTGCCAGCAGCGTAGGTCAGGGTCAGGGCACTGAAGCTTTCTTT.